This TCR beta chain was sequenced during a study of T cells in localized non-small cell lung cancer. Study-level points and caveats: Appearance in adjacent lung was seen for a median 57 of the top 100 tumor clones. Measurement of T cell clonality placed uninvolved adjacent lung highest, above the level in tumor.

Per the germline V gene, CDR1 is MNHEY and CDR2 is SMNVEV (reference sequence). The CDR3 extends over 17 amino acids. Between the trimmed V and J ends, which lost 6 bases and 2 bases, there was a span of 21 bases. Profiled with immunoSEQ multiplex PCR; TCRdb holds only in-frame clones, not every one. The sample contains 20,000 to 25,000 clones, around 87% of which appear only once. This clone has only one observation. Its antigen remains unidentified. This sequence joins TRBV27 and TRBJ2-3, with unresolved D. The origin of this receptor is a man aged 35 to 69 with stage II squamous cell lung carcinoma. The sequencing here drew on PBMCs, taken before any cancer treatment. The CDR3: CASRRPVSRSSTDTQYF. For the CDR3, the DNA is TGTGCCAGCAGACGGCCCGTGTCCCGATCGTCCACAGATACGCAGTATTTT.